The clone carrying this T cell receptor (beta chain) was seen a handful of times. As yet, its antigen is unknown. No fewer than 7 million PBMCs went into each sample. The data stem from a study of blood T cells in healthy people across ages. Overall study findings and caveats: Per million T cells, TCR beta diversity dropped about linearly as age rose. A conclusive naive versus antigen-experienced comparison was prevented by the unsorted PBMCs. Because donor CMV status was unknown, expanded clonotype changes were possibly confounded.

Deletions cut 0 bases from V and 7 bases from J, with 6 bases between. Germline V gene sequence: CDR1 MNHNS, CDR2 SASEGT. This CDR3 region has 12 residues. A second PCR of roughly 7 to 11 cycles used a sample-barcoded 5' primer and a J-beta primer mix. TCRdb analysed the 5' RACE reads with MiXCR anew, one entry per CDR3 protein. The sample yields 1.4 million to 1.5 million distinct CDR3 sequences, 42% seen once. The sample taken for sequencing was blood. The rearrangement joins TRBV6-1 to TRBJ1-2; D remains ambiguous. This clonotype was sampled from a young woman in good health. The CDR3 region is CASSEAVSGYTF. Written as DNA, the CDR3 is TGTGCCAGCAGTGAAGCTGTGAGTGGCTACACCTTC.